This entry is about one T cell receptor beta chain. Antigen specificity is unknown. The Oncomine TCR Beta short-read assay was what sequenced the DNA obtained from cultured CD4+ T cells. Using its own MiXCR run on the PCR reads, TCRdb lists one record per CDR3 protein. This table has a few thousand distinct CDR3 sequences, around 38% appearing once. The germline V gene encodes CDR1 SQVTM and CDR2 ANQGSEA. The V gene end was trimmed by 0 bases and the J gene end by 1 base; junction bases not matched to a gene: 6. CDR3 length: 15 residues. The treatment was: roughly 10-day PBMC culture with coronavirus spike peptide pools or control peptides (ViraFEST assay). Samples of CD4+ T cells were obtained from the unexposed donor before the COVID-19 pandemic (2011-2018). It was with roughly 10 IU/ml IL-2 and approximately 9.7 ug/ml peptide pools that roughly 2 million PBMCs per well were cultured. This sample was included in a study of vaccination and CD4 T cells after COVID-19. Study summary: Median time from COVID diagnosis to post-COVID sampling was 101 days (35 to 161).

This sequence was found in a human donor in good health. This chain links TRBV29-1 with TRBJ2-7, with 7 bases aligning to TRBD2. The sequenced material came from CD4+ T cells from blood, cultured in vitro. CDR3: CSVEERRGSSYEQYF. CDR3 bases: TGCAGCGTTGAAGAACGGCGGGGGTCATCCTACGAGCAGTACTTC.